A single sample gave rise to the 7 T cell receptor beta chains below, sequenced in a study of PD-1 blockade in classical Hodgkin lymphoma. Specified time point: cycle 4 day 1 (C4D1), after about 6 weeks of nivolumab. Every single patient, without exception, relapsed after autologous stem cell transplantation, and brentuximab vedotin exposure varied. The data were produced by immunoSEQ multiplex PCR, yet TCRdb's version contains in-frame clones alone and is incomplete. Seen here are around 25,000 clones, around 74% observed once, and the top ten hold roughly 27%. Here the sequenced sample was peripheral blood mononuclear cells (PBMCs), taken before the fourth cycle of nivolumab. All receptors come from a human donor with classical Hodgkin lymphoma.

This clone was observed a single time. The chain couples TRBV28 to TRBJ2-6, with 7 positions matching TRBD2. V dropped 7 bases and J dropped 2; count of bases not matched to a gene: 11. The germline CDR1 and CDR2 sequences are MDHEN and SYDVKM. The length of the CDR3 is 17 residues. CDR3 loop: CASIPAREVAGANVLTF. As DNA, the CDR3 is TGTGCCAGCATTCCAGCCCGGGAGGTAGCTGGGGCCAACGTCCTGACTTTC.

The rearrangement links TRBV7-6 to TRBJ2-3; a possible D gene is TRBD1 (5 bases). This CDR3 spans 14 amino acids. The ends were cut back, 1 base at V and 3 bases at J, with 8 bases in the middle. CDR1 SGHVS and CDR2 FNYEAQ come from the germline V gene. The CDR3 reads CASSLEGVTDTQYF. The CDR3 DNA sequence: TGTGCCAGCAGCTTAGAAGGGGTTACAGATACGCAGTATTTT.

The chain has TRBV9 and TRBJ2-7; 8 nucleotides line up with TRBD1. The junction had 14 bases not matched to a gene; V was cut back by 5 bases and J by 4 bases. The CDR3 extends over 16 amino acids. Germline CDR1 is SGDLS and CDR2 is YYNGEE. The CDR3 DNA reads TGTGCCAGCAGTGCCCTCTCCGGGACAGGAATTTACGAGCAGTACTTC. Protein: CASSALSGTGIYEQYF.

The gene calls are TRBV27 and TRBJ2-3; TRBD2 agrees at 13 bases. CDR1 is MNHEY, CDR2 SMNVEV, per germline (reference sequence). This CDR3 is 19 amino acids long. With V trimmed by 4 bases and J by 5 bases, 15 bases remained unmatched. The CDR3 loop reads CASSSRRLAGGREGDTQYF. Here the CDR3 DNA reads TGTGCCAGCAGTTCCCGAAGACTAGCGGGGGGCCGCGAGGGAGATACGCAGTATTTT.

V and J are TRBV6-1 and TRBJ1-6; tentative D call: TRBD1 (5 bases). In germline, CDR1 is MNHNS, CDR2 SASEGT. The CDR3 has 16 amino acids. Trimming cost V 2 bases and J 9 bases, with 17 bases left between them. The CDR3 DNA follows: TGTGCCAGCAGTGAAAGGCGACCCTCCGGGGGTTCACCCCTCCACTTT. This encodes CASSERRPSGGSPLHF.

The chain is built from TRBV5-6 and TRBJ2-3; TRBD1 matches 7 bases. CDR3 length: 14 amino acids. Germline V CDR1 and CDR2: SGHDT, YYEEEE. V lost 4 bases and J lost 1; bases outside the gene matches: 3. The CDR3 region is CASSPTGGTDTQYF. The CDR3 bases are TGTGCCAGCAGCCCAACAGGGGGCACAGATACGCAGTATTTT.

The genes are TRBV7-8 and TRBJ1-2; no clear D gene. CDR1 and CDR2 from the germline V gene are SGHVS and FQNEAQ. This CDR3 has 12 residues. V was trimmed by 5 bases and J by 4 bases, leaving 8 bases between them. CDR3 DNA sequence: TGTGCCAGCAGCCCCGACGTCTATGGCTACACCTTC. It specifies CASSPDVYGYTF. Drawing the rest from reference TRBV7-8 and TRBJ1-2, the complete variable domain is GAGVSQSPRYKVAKRGQDVALRCDPISGHVSLFWYQQALGQGPEFLTYFQNEAQLDKSGLPSDRFFAERPEGSVSTLKIQRTQQEDSAVYLCASSPDVYGYTFGSGTRLTVV.